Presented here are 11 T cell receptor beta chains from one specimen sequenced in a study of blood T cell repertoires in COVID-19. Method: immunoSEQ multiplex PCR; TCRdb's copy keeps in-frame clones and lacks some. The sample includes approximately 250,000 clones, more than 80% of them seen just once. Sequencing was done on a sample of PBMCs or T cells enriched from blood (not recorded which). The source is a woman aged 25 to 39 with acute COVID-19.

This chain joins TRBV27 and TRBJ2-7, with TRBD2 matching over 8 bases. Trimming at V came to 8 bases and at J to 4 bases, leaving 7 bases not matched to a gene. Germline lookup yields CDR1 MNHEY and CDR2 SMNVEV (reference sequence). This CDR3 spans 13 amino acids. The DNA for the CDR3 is TGTGCCAGCCGCCGGGGGGGGGAGTACGAGCAGTACTTC. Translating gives CASRRGGEYEQYF.

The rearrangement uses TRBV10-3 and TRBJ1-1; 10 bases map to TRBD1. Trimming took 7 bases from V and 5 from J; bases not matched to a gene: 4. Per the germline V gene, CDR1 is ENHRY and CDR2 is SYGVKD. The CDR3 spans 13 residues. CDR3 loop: CAIKGTGETEAFF. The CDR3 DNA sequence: TGTGCCATCAAGGGGACAGGGGAGACTGAAGCTTTCTTT.

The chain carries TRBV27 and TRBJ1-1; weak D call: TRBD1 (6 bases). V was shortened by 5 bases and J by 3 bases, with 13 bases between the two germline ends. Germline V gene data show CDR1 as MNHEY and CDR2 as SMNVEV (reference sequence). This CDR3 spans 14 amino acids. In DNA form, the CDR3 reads TGTGCCAGCAGTATCAACAGGGCCGACACTGAAGCTTTCTTT. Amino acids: CASSINRADTEAFF.

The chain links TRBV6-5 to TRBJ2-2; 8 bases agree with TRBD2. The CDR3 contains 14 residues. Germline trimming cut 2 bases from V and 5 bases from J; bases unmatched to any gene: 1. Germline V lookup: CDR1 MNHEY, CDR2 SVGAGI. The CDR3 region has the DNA TGTGCCAGCAGTTACGGGACTAGTACCGGGGAGCTGTTTTTT. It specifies CASSYGTSTGELFF.

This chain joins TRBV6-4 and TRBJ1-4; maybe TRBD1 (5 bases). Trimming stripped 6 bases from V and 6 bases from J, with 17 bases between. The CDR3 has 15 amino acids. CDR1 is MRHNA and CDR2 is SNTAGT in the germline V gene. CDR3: CASSLGWQGDEKLFF. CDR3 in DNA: TGTGCCAGCAGCCTGGGGTGGCAGGGCGATGAAAAACTGTTTTTT.

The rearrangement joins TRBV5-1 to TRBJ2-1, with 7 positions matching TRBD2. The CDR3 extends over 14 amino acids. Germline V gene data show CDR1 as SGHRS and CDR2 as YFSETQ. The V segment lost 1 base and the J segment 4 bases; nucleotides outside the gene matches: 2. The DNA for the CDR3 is TGCGCCAGCAGCTTGTCTAGCGGTTACAATGAGCAGTTCTTC. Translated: CASSLSSGYNEQFF.

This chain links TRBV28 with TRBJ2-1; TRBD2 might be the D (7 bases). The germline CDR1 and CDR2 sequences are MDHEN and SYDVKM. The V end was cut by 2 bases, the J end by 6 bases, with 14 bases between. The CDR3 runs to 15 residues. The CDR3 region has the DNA TGTGCCAGCAGTTTACCGTCAGGGGAGGGCAATGAGCAGTTCTTC. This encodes CASSLPSGEGNEQFF.

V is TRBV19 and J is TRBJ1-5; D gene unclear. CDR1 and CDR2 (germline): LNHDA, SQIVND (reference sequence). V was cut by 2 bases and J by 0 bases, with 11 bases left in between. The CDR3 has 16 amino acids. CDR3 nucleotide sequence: TGTGCCAGTAGTATACATACAGATTATAGCAATCAGCCCCAGCATTTT. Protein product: CASSIHTDYSNQPQHF.

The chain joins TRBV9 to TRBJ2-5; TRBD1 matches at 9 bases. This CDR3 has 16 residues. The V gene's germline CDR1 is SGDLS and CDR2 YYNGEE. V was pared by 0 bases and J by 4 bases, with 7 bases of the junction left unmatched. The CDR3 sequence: CASSVGTGGLVETQYF. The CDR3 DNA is TGTGCCAGCAGCGTAGGAACAGGGGGCTTGGTAGAGACCCAGTACTTC.

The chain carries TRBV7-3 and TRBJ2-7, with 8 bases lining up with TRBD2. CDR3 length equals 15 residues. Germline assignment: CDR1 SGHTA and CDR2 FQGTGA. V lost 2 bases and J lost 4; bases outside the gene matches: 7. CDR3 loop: CASSLRGGSPYEQYF. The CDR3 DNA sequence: TGTGCCAGCAGCTTACGGGGGGGCTCTCCGTACGAGCAGTACTTC.

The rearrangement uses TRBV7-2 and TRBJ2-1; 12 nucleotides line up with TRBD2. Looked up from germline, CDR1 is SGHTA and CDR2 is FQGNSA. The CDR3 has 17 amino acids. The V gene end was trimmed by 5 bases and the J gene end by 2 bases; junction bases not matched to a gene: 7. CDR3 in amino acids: CASSTPTSGGPYNEQFF. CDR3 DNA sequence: TGTGCCAGCAGCACCCCGACTAGCGGGGGACCCTACAATGAGCAGTTCTTC. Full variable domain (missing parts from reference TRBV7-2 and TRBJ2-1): GAGVSQSPSNKVTEKGKDVELRCDPISGHTALYWYRQSLGQGLEFLIYFQGNSAPDKSGLPSDRFSAERTGGSVSTLTIQRTQQEDSAVYLCASSTPTSGGPYNEQFFGPGTRLTVL.